Presented here are 32 T cell receptor beta chains from one specimen sequenced in a study of long-term antiretroviral therapy in people with HIV. Survey level was the resolution at which the v3.0 immunoSEQ assay ran. The repertoire was sequenced with immunoSEQ multiplex PCR; TCRdb's copy has only in-frame clones and lacks some. The sample includes 20,000 or so clones, around 78% of them seen just once. Sample: unsorted PBMCs, taken 2.2 years after starting antiretroviral therapy. These receptors came from a man in his fifties or sixties with HIV.

The chain recombines TRBV5-6 with TRBJ1-1; D gene ambiguous. CDR3 size: 12 residues. The ends were cut back, 4 bases at V and 1 base at J, with 5 bases in the middle. Germline V CDR1 and CDR2: SGHDT, YYEEEE. The CDR3 sequence: CASSQQNTEAFF. CDR3 sequence (DNA): TGTGCCAGCAGCCAGCAGAACACTGAAGCTTTCTTT.

The V call is TRBV7-6, the J call TRBJ2-7; D not resolved. Germline V lookup: CDR1 SGHVS, CDR2 FNYEAQ. Trimming pared 0 bases from V and 4 bases from J, leaving 7 bases between. This CDR3 contains 13 residues. CDR3: CASSLASDYEQYF. CDR3 coding DNA: TGTGCCAGCAGCTTAGCGTCCGATTACGAGCAGTACTTC. The entire variable domain, with the rest obtained from reference TRBV7-6 and TRBJ2-7, is as follows: GAGVSQSPRYKVTKRGQDVALRCDPISGHVSLYWYRQALGQGPEFLTYFNYEAQQDKSGLPNDRFSAERPEGSISTLTIQRTEQRDSAMYRCASSLASDYEQYFGPGTRLTVT.

The V and J genes are TRBV28 and TRBJ2-5, with D perhaps TRBD2 (6 bases). Germline assignment: CDR1 MDHEN and CDR2 SYDVKM. The germline V and J ends were trimmed by 8 bases and 1 base, with 14 bases remaining between them. The CDR3 is 14 amino acids. CDR3 residues: CASGTLAPQETQYF. The CDR3 DNA reads as TGTGCCAGCGGAACTCTAGCGCCCCAAGAGACCCAGTACTTC.

The chain carries TRBV4-2 and TRBJ2-5; no definite D call. CDR3 size: 13 residues. CDR1 LGHNA and CDR2 YNFKEQ come from the germline V gene. V lost 5 bases and J lost 1, with 8 bases in between. The CDR3 region is CASSTGGQETQYF. In DNA, the CDR3 is TGTGCCAGCAGCACGGGTGGCCAAGAGACCCAGTACTTC.

The rearrangement uses TRBV4-1 and TRBJ2-3; TRBD2 matches 8 bases. V gave up 5 bases and J gave up 5 bases; unmatched junction bases: 9. Looked up from germline, CDR1 is MGHRA and CDR2 is YSYEKL. The CDR3 is made up of 15 amino acids. This chain's CDR3 is CASSKGLVGGDTQYF. In DNA, the CDR3 is TGCGCCAGCAGCAAGGGACTAGTAGGAGGAGATACGCAGTATTTT.

CDR3 bases: TGCAGCGTTGCTGGACAGGGGGCCTACGAGCAGTACTTC. Protein: CSVAGQGAYEQYF. This rearrangement joins TRBV29-1 to TRBJ2-7; 10 bases are a match to TRBD1. The CDR3 extends over 13 amino acids. Per germline, CDR1 SQVTM and CDR2 ANQGSEA. The V and J ends lost 4 bases and 2 bases, in that order; junction bases with no gene match: 2.

The V call is TRBV7-2, the J call TRBJ1-2; no clear D gene. The germline gives CDR1 SGHTA, CDR2 FQGNSA. Trimming took off 1 base at V and 2 bases at J, with 11 bases between the two ends. This CDR3 has 15 residues. The CDR3 nucleotides read TGTGCCAGCAGCTTAGTTTGGAACAGCAACTATGGCTACACCTTC. As protein: CASSLVWNSNYGYTF.

The V call is TRBV11-3, the J call TRBJ2-7; 8 nucleotides agree with TRBD1. The CDR3 is 14 amino acids. Germline V gene sequence: CDR1 SGHNT, CDR2 YENEEA. The V and J ends lost 5 bases and 5 bases, in that order; junction bases with no gene match: 8. The CDR3 DNA reads as TGTGCCAGCAGCATCGACAGGGGAAGGCACGAGCAGTACTTC. Protein sequence: CASSIDRGRHEQYF. The variable domain in full, with the rest retrieved from reference TRBV11-3 and TRBJ2-7, is EAGVVQSPRYKIIEKKQPVAFWCNPISGHNTLYWYLQNLGQGPELLIRYENEEAVDDSQLPKDRFSAERLKGVDSTLKIQPAELGDSAVYLCASSIDRGRHEQYFGPGTRLTVT.

The V call is TRBV28, the J call TRBJ2-1; 9 bases line up with TRBD1. CDR1 is MDHEN, CDR2 SYDVKM, per germline. The junction had 7 bases not matched to a gene; V was cut back by 4 bases and J by 12 bases. This CDR3 region has 13 residues. The CDR3: CASSSRPTGGQFF. The CDR3 nucleotides read TGTGCCAGCAGTTCACGACCGACAGGGGGGCAGTTCTTC.

The chain is built from TRBV7-9 and TRBJ2-7; TRBD2 aligns across 8 bases. Germline-derived CDR1 and CDR2 are SEHNR and FQNEAQ (reference sequence). The CDR3 loop spans 12 amino acids. V trimming: 2 bases; J trimming: 7 bases; junction bases outside the gene matches: 1. In DNA, the CDR3 is TGTGCCAGCAGCTTAACGGGGGGGGAGCAGTACTTC. This translates into CASSLTGGEQYF.

The chain uses TRBV7-3 and TRBJ2-7; the D is unclear. There are 13 residues in the CDR3. Deletions cut 0 bases from V and 9 bases from J, with 12 bases between. From germline, CDR1 is SGHTA and CDR2 FQGTGA. The CDR3, as DNA: TGTGCCAGCAGCTTAACTTCCGGCGATCGGCAGTACTTC. Translated: CASSLTSGDRQYF. Filled out from reference TRBV7-3 and TRBJ2-7, the complete variable domain reads GAGVSQTPSNKVTEKGKYVELRCDPISGHTALYWYRQSLGQGPEFLIYFQGTGAADDSGLPNDRFFAVRPEGSVSTLKIQRTERGDSAVYLCASSLTSGDRQYFGPGTRLTVT.

The chain recombines TRBV19 with TRBJ2-5, with 12 nucleotides matching TRBD1. Germline CDR1 is LNHDA and CDR2 is SQIVND (reference sequence). CDR3 length: 16 residues. V shed 3 bases, J shed 5 bases, and the junction held 7 bases outside the gene matches. The CDR3 region has the DNA TGTGCCAGTAGTATCCGGGACAGGGGGCGCGTGGAGACCCAGTACTTC. It yields the protein CASSIRDRGRVETQYF.

This clone was counted only a few times. The V call is TRBV2, the J call TRBJ1-4; 7 bases map to TRBD1. Looked up from germline, CDR1 is SNHLY and CDR2 is FYNNEI. This CDR3 contains 13 residues. With 6 bases clipped from V and 8 bases from J, the junction kept 6 bases outside the gene matches. The chain's CDR3 is CASREQGGEKLFF. Written as DNA, the CDR3 is TGTGCCAGCAGAGAGCAGGGGGGGGAAAAACTGTTTTTT.

V usage is TRBV27 and J usage is TRBJ1-5; D is ambiguous. This CDR3 contains 15 residues. V lost 1 base, J lost 2 bases, and 9 bases lay in between. In germline, CDR1 is MNHEY, CDR2 SMNVEV (reference sequence). CDR3 protein: CASSLWGGGNQPQHF. In DNA form, the CDR3 reads TGTGCCAGCAGTTTATGGGGTGGTGGCAATCAGCCCCAGCATTTT.

Here the CDR3 reads CATLGETQYF. The CDR3 DNA reads as TGTGCCACCTTGGGGGAGACCCAGTACTTC. This chain joins TRBV2 and TRBJ2-5; no clear D gene. The CDR3 is 10 amino acids. The germline gives CDR1 SNHLY, CDR2 FYNNEI. The V and J ends lost 10 bases and 5 bases respectively, with 8 bases between them.

The chain recombines TRBV27 with TRBJ2-7; D remains unclear. The germline V and J ends were trimmed by 3 bases and 2 bases, with 8 bases remaining between them. Germline V gene data show CDR1 as MNHEY and CDR2 as SMNVEV (reference sequence). The CDR3 runs 13 residues. The CDR3 DNA reads TGTGCCAGCAGTTTTCAGAGCCCCTACGAGCAGTACTTC. It translates to CASSFQSPYEQYF.

In this sample, this clone turned up once. The genes are TRBV28 and TRBJ2-4; no firm D call. Trimming left V 7 bases short and J 3 bases short, with 10 bases between. Germline-derived CDR1 and CDR2 are MDHEN and SYDVKM. The CDR3 has 13 amino acids. The CDR3 coding sequence is TGTGCCAGCAACCCGGGTGGCAAAAACATTCAGTACTTC. It translates to CASNPGGKNIQYF. Full variable domain (outside the CDR3, taken from reference TRBV28 and TRBJ2-4): DVKVTQSSRYLVKRTGEKVFLECVQDMDHENMFWYRQDPGLGLRLIYFSYDVKMKEKGDIPEGYSVSREKKERFSLILESASTNQTSMYLCASNPGGKNIQYFGAGTRLSVL.

The genes are TRBV27 and TRBJ2-1; possibly TRBD2 for D (7 bases). The CDR3 is 15 residues long. Per the germline V gene, CDR1 is MNHEY and CDR2 is SMNVEV (reference sequence). Trimming took off 2 bases at V and 9 bases at J, with 17 bases between the two ends. CDR3 protein: CASSLAGKGGGEQFF. CDR3 nucleotide sequence: TGTGCCAGCAGTTTAGCGGGGAAAGGGGGGGGTGAGCAGTTCTTC.

The genes are TRBV7-9 and TRBJ2-5; 7 positions agree with TRBD2. Germline V gene data show CDR1 as SEHNR and CDR2 as FQNEAQ (reference sequence). The CDR3 sequence is 14 residues long. With V trimmed by 2 bases and J by 5 bases, 5 bases remained unmatched. CDR3 loop: CASSLSSGGETQYF. The DNA of the CDR3 is TGTGCCAGCAGCTTATCTTCGGGAGGCGAGACCCAGTACTTC.

J is TRBJ1-3 and V is TRBV28; D not certain. Germline V lookup: CDR1 MDHEN, CDR2 SYDVKM. The CDR3 extends over 14 amino acids. Trimming pared 6 bases from V and 2 bases from J, leaving 11 bases between. The CDR3 region has the DNA TGTGCCAGCAGCTTGGGTGTAACTGGAAACACCATATATTTT. Translating it yields CASSLGVTGNTIYF.

This sequence joins TRBV5-6 and TRBJ2-2, with TRBD1 as a possible D gene (6 bases). The CDR3 spans 13 residues. V was cut by 3 bases and J by 5 bases, with 8 bases left in between. CDR1 SGHDT and CDR2 YYEEEE come from the germline V gene. The CDR3 region has the DNA TGTGCCAGCAGCTGGGGGCGGACCGGGGAGCTGTTTTTT. The encoded protein is CASSWGRTGELFF.

The J gene is TRBJ2-2, the V gene TRBV4-2; 8 bases agree with TRBD1. This CDR3 contains 15 residues. Germline CDR1 LGHNA, CDR2 YNFKEQ. V dropped 2 bases and J dropped 5; count of bases not matched to a gene: 4. This CDR3 reads CASSQRTGRTGELFF. In DNA, the CDR3 is TGTGCCAGCAGCCAAAGGACAGGGCGGACCGGGGAGCTGTTTTTT.

The chain combines TRBV7-2 with TRBJ2-7; the D gene is possibly TRBD1 (5 bases). Germline V gene lookup returns CDR1 SGHTA and CDR2 FQGNSA. CDR3 length: 15 residues. V shed 1 base and J shed 7 bases, with 17 bases lying between them. In nucleotides, the CDR3 is TGTGCCAGCAGCTTAGGACAGACCCTTACGTTGGAGCAGTACTTC. This encodes CASSLGQTLTLEQYF.

The genes are TRBV19 and TRBJ2-1; 8 bases agree with TRBD2. Per the germline V gene, CDR1 is LNHDA and CDR2 is SQIVND (reference sequence). The V and J ends lost 1 base and 4 bases, in that order; junction bases with no gene match: 6. The CDR3 runs to 16 residues. DNA for the CDR3: TGTGCCAGTAGTATAGTAGGTAGCGGGGCTTACAATGAGCAGTTCTTC. It specifies CASSIVGSGAYNEQFF.

This clone has a handful of counts. The chain couples TRBV5-1 to TRBJ1-1; 9 bases are shared with TRBD1. J was trimmed by 4 bases and V by 0 bases; bases with no gene match: 1. This CDR3 is built from 14 residues. The germline gives CDR1 SGHRS, CDR2 YFSETQ. CDR3 bases: TGCGCCAGCAGCTTGGTGGACAGGGGCACTGAAGCTTTCTTT. It translates to CASSLVDRGTEAFF.

This clone appeared a single time. The CDR3 DNA reads TGTGCCAGCTCAGAATCGCAGGGGGACTCTGGGGCCAACGTCCTGACTTTC. It codes for CASSESQGDSGANVLTF. The J gene is TRBJ2-6, the V gene TRBV18, with 7 bases lining up with TRBD1. The V and J ends lost 5 bases and 0 bases, in that order; junction bases with no gene match: 7. Germline V gene data show CDR1 as KGHSH and CDR2 as LQKENI. The CDR3 covers 17 residues. The variable domain in full, with the rest retrieved from reference TRBV18 and TRBJ2-6, is NAGVMQNPRHLVRRRGQEARLRCSPMKGHSHVYWYRQLPEEGLKFMVYLQKENIIDESGMPKERFSAEFPKEGPSILRIQQVVRGDSAAYFCASSESQGDSGANVLTFGAGSRLTVL.

Only a few counts were recorded for this clone. This chain links TRBV7-2 with TRBJ1-5; D may be TRBD1 (6 bases). Germline V gene lookup returns CDR1 SGHTA and CDR2 FQGNSA. CDR3 length: 16 amino acids. Trimming shortened V by 0 bases and J by 7 bases, and 16 bases separated the two germline ends. CDR3 loop: CASSLAAGGIGQPQHF. DNA of the CDR3: TGTGCCAGCAGCTTAGCAGCGGGGGGCATAGGACAGCCCCAGCATTTT.

This sequence joins TRBV21-1 and TRBJ1-5; the table gives TRBD1 as D, unverified against the DNA. TRBV21-1 is reported as a pseudogene. This CDR3 spans 18 amino acids. The CDR3 nucleotides are TGTGCCAGCAGCAAACCCGACAGGGGGCGAATCCGCGAGCAGCCCCAGCATTTT. Encoded protein: CASSKPDRGRIREQPQHF.

This clone was detected once. V is TRBV7-2 and J is TRBJ1-2; tentative D call: TRBD1 (5 bases). The ends were cut back, 3 bases at V and 8 bases at J, with 13 bases in the middle. The CDR3 totals 13 residues. CDR1 SGHTA and CDR2 FQGNSA come from the germline V gene. CDR3 in DNA: TGTGCCAGCAGCTTCGGCGGGGCGGGGGGCTACACCTTC. This translates into CASSFGGAGGYTF.

In this sample, this clone turned up a few times. The chain recombines TRBV21-1 with TRBJ2-1. TRBV21-1 is a listed pseudogene. This CDR3 spans 17 amino acids. CDR3 region: CASSKAVWKGGYNEQFF. The CDR3 nucleotides read TGTGCCAGCAGCAAAGCCGTGTGGAAGGGGGGCTACAATGAGCAGTTCTTC.

The chain joins TRBV4-3 to TRBJ2-3, with a possible D match to TRBD2 (5 bases). CDR1 and CDR2 (germline): LGHNA, YSLEER. V dropped 1 base and J dropped 10 bases, with 15 bases sitting between them. The CDR3 runs to 14 residues. CDR3 sequence reads: CASSQVDRNGAQYF. DNA for the CDR3: TGCGCCAGCAGCCAAGTCGACCGAAACGGGGCGCAGTATTTT.

This clone was counted between two and nine times. The chain is built from TRBV7-8 and TRBJ2-5, with 12 bases identical to TRBD2. The germline V gene encodes CDR1 SGHVS and CDR2 FQNEAQ. Unmatched junction bases numbered 8, after V lost 5 bases and J lost 4 bases. The CDR3 totals 16 residues. The CDR3 protein is CASSVHLAGGIETQYF. The CDR3 nucleotides are TGTGCCAGCAGCGTACATCTAGCGGGGGGGATAGAGACCCAGTACTTC.